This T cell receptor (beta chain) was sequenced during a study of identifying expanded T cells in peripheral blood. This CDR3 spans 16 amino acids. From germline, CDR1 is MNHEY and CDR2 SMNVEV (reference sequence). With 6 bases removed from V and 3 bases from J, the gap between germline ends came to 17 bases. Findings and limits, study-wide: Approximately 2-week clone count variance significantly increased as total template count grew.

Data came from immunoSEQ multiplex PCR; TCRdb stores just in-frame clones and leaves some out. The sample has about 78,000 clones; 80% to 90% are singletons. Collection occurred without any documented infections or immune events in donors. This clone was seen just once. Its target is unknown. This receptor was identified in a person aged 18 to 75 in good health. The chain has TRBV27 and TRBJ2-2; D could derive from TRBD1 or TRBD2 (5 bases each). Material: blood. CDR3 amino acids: CASSRRDGRHTGELFF. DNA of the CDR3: TGTGCCAGCAGCCGCAGGGACGGTAGACACACCGGGGAGCTGTTTTTT.